Listed here are 19 T cell receptor beta chains from one sample, sequenced in a study of T-cell memory formation after mild COVID-19. TCRdb reanalysed the 5' RACE reads using MiXCR and keeps one entry per CDR3 protein. The table lists roughly 110,000 distinct CDR3 sequences, over 20% of them singletons, with about 42% in the top ten. Sequenced input: PBMCs or a T cell subset sorted from them (not recorded which). Every receptor here comes from a man aged 18-30 years who had mild COVID-19 (a few samples of this study predate the infection). Cell type and time point are not known.

This chain links TRBV6-6 with TRBJ2-7; D might be TRBD2 (6 bases). V was cut by 7 bases and J by 5 bases, with 15 bases left in between. The CDR3 totals 13 residues. Germline CDR1 and CDR2: MNHNY and SVGAGI (reference sequence). The CDR3 spells CASNTGVLHEQYV. CDR3 DNA: TGTGCCAGCAACACGGGAGTTTTGCACGAGCAGTACGTC.

J is TRBJ2-7 and V is TRBV12-3 or TRBV12-4; possible D gene TRBD2, 5 bases. V gave up 5 bases and J gave up 7 bases, with 12 bases separating them. CDR3 length: 12 amino acids. The CDR3 DNA is TGTGCCAGCAGTGGATTGAGGAGGGAGCAGTACTTC. It codes for CASSGLRREQYF.

The chain combines TRBV27 with TRBJ1-1; weak D call: TRBD1 (5 bases). The CDR3 runs to 15 residues. V lost 2 bases and J 5 bases, leaving 15 bases between the germline ends. Germline lookup yields CDR1 MNHEY and CDR2 SMNVEV (reference sequence). For the CDR3, the DNA is TGTGCCAGCAGTTTAGACGCCAGGGCAGGAACTGAAGCTTTCTTT. As protein: CASSLDARAGTEAFF.

This clonotype came up a few times. The chain recombines TRBV6-2 or TRBV6-3 with TRBJ2-3, with D perhaps assigned TRBD1 or TRBD2 (6 bases each). Trimming shortened V by 2 bases and J by 3 bases, and 12 bases separated the two germline ends. Germline lookup yields CDR1 MNHEY and CDR2 SVGEGT. The CDR3 is 15 amino acids. CDR3 protein: CASSYVGGRTDTQYF. The CDR3 region has the DNA TGTGCCAGCAGTTACGTGGGGGGCCGGACAGATACGCAGTATTTT.

The rearrangement joins TRBV6-4 to TRBJ2-7; D is uncertain. The V gene lost 5 bases and the J gene lost 3 bases, with 11 bases spanning the gap. The CDR3 runs 13 residues. From germline, CDR1 is MRHNA and CDR2 SNTAGT. CDR3 in amino acids: CASSTRNYYEQYF. DNA of the CDR3: TGTGCCAGCAGTACCCGGAACTACTACGAGCAGTACTTC.

The chain has TRBV7-9 and TRBJ1-1; no definite D call. The V end was cut by 4 bases, the J end by 5 bases, with 14 bases between. This CDR3 has 14 amino acids. Per the germline V gene, CDR1 is SEHNR and CDR2 is FQNEAQ (reference sequence). CDR3 residues: CASSSDAGGTEAFF. In nucleotides, the CDR3 is TGTGCCAGCAGCTCGGACGCAGGAGGGACTGAAGCTTTCTTT.

This clonotype was detected many times. The CDR3 nucleotides read TGTGCCACCAGCATTGGATTCGGGGGATACGAGCAGTACTTC. It codes for CATSIGFGGYEQYF. The rearrangement links TRBV15 to TRBJ2-7, with a tentative D call TRBD2 (6 bases). This CDR3 comprises 14 residues. Trimming shortened V by 4 bases and J by 4 bases, and 14 bases separated the two germline ends. Germline-derived CDR1 and CDR2 are LNHNV and YYDKDF (reference sequence).

The chain combines TRBV12-3 or TRBV12-4 with TRBJ2-3; D gene uncertain. This CDR3 spans 14 amino acids. V shed 5 bases and J shed 2 bases, with 11 bases lying between them. The CDR3 protein is CASSPTPDTDTQYF. CDR3 sequence (DNA): TGTGCCAGCAGTCCCACACCGGACACAGATACGCAGTATTTT.

The V gene is TRBV20-1, the J gene TRBJ2-7; TRBD2 matches 9 bases. The CDR3 has 15 residues. Germline V gene lookup returns CDR1 DFQATT and CDR2 SNEGSKA (reference sequence). Here the CDR3 reads CTKGMRGGGTYEQYF. CDR3 DNA: TGCACCAAAGGGATGCGGGGGGGCGGTACCTACGAGCAGTACTTC.

This clonotype was recorded a few times. V usage is TRBV6-5 and J usage is TRBJ2-5; no reliable D call. V shed 6 bases and J shed 5 bases, with 13 bases lying between them. This CDR3 comprises 13 residues. Germline CDR1 reads MNHEY; CDR2 reads SVGAGI. The CDR3 loop reads CASRGRSGETQYF. The CDR3 region has the DNA TGTGCCAGCAGGGGAAGGAGTGGGGAGACCCAGTACTTC.

The chain uses TRBV7-9 and TRBJ2-2; 8 nucleotides line up with TRBD1. V was clipped by 5 bases and J by 4 bases; unmatched bases: 9. The CDR3 covers 16 residues. Germline CDR1 and CDR2: SEHNR and FQNEAQ (reference sequence). In nucleotides, the CDR3 is TGTGCCAGCAGCGCCCCCCGGACAGGGCTCACCGGGGAGCTGTTTTTT. Protein sequence: CASSAPRTGLTGELFF.

This clonotype was observed a few times. This sequence joins TRBV4-2 and TRBJ2-7; possible D gene TRBD2, 5 bases. V was trimmed by 0 bases and J by 3 bases, leaving 12 bases between them. CDR1 and CDR2 from the germline V gene are LGHNA and YNFKEQ. The CDR3 sequence is 15 residues long. CDR3 loop: CASSQDFQRLYEQYF. CDR3 DNA: TGTGCCAGCAGCCAAGATTTCCAGCGGCTCTACGAGCAGTACTTC.

V and J are TRBV20-1 and TRBJ2-3, with D possibly matching TRBD1 (6 bases). This CDR3 has 16 amino acids. Looked up from germline, CDR1 is DFQATT and CDR2 is SNEGSKA (reference sequence). V gave up 0 bases and J gave up 2 bases, with 15 bases separating them. CDR3 coding DNA: TGCAGTGCTAGAGATTTTTCACAGGGAGACACAGATACGCAGTATTTT. It specifies CSARDFSQGDTDTQYF.

V gene TRBV20-1 combines with J gene TRBJ1-2; D not certain. The CDR3 loop spans 14 amino acids. V shed 0 bases and J shed 4 bases, with 12 bases lying between them. From germline, CDR1 is DFQATT and CDR2 SNEGSKA (reference sequence). The CDR3 sequence is CSARESEHGYGYTF. For the CDR3, the DNA is TGCAGTGCTAGAGAATCTGAGCACGGCTATGGCTACACCTTC.

Only one count was recorded for this clonotype. The J gene is TRBJ1-3, the V gene TRBV12-3 or TRBV12-4; D is perhaps TRBD1 (5 bases). The CDR3 consists of 13 residues. Between the trimmed V and J ends, which lost 7 bases and 3 bases, there was a span of 10 bases. The CDR3 sequence: CASNAGGGNTIYF. The CDR3 coding sequence is TGTGCCAGCAATGCGGGGGGTGGAAACACCATATATTTT.

The chain combines TRBV27 with TRBJ2-5; D might be TRBD1 or TRBD2, each matching 5 bases. V dropped 2 bases and J dropped 5 bases, with 12 bases sitting between them. CDR3 size: 14 residues. Germline V lookup: CDR1 MNHEY, CDR2 SMNVEV (reference sequence). CDR3 protein: CASSLTRGRETQYF. The CDR3 nucleotides are TGTGCCAGCAGTTTAACGAGGGGTAGGGAGACCCAGTACTTC.

The chain employs TRBV20-1 and TRBJ1-2; D perhaps matches TRBD1 (5 bases). Germline lookup yields CDR1 DFQATT and CDR2 SNEGSKA (reference sequence). This CDR3 has 15 amino acids. Between the trimmed V and J ends, which lost 5 bases and 2 bases, there was a span of 18 bases. CDR3 nucleotide sequence: TGCAGTGCTCTTAACCGGGACCACTTAAACTATGGCTACACCTTC. It is translated as CSALNRDHLNYGYTF.

This clonotype was seen only a few times. The genes are TRBV29-1 and TRBJ2-1; 8 nucleotides line up with TRBD2. This CDR3 has 14 amino acids. V lost 4 bases to trimming and J lost 5 bases; unmatched junction nucleotides: 7. CDR1 is SQVTM, CDR2 ANQGSEA, per germline. CDR3 nucleotides: TGCAGCGTTGCGCGGCGGGGGGACAACAATGAGCAGTTCTTC. Residues: CSVARRGDNNEQFF.

The sample holds many counts of this clonotype. The rearrangement links TRBV29-1 to TRBJ1-2; no definite D call. This CDR3 is built from 14 residues. V was shortened by 3 bases and J by 4 bases, with 15 bases between the two germline ends. Per germline, CDR1 SQVTM and CDR2 ANQGSEA. The CDR3 sequence is CSVDLSQTTYGYTF. As DNA, the CDR3 is TGCAGCGTTGATCTCAGTCAGACCACCTATGGCTACACCTTC.